The 3 T cell receptor beta chains given below trace back to one sample, sequenced in a study of T cell changes during pregnancy in multiple sclerosis. Sequenced by immunoSEQ multiplex PCR; TCRdb stores in-frame clones only, minus some. Of around 63,000 clones in the sample, about 93% were seen once. This sample comprised peripheral blood, obtained in the third trimester of pregnancy. The source of these receptors is a female donor in good health, enrolled as a control in a pregnancy study.

This clone has just one count. The chain is built from TRBV9 and TRBJ2-7, with D hard to call. Germline V gene sequence: CDR1 SGDLS, CDR2 YYNGEE. V was trimmed by 0 bases and J by 4 bases, leaving 11 bases between them. The CDR3 length is 14 residues. For the CDR3, the DNA is TGTGCCAGCAGCGTAGGAGGAGTTCGTTACGAGCAGTACTTC. This translates into CASSVGGVRYEQYF.

This chain's CDR3 is CASSYDASGTTGELFF. DNA of the CDR3: TGTGCCAGCAGTTACGATGCTAGCGGGACAACCGGGGAGCTGTTTTTT. J is TRBJ2-2 and V is TRBV6-5, with 9 bases identical to TRBD2. The CDR3 has 16 amino acids. The V and J ends lost 2 bases and 5 bases, in that order; junction bases with no gene match: 6. Germline CDR1 reads MNHEY; CDR2 reads SVGAGI.

The chain joins TRBV9 to TRBJ2-1; 8 positions agree with TRBD1. V was clipped by 4 bases and J by 6 bases; unmatched bases: 12. Germline V CDR1 and CDR2: SGDLS, YYNGEE. The CDR3 covers 16 residues. The CDR3 DNA follows: TGTGCCAGCAGCCCCCGTACAGGGGGAAGAAGCAATGAGCAGTTCTTC. Translation gives CASSPRTGGRSNEQFF.